Listed below are T cell receptor beta chains from one sample, sequenced in a study of shared clonotypes between healthy human individuals. Here immunoSEQ multiplex PCR was the method, and the copy in TCRdb shows in-frame clones only, minus some. Of 1.5 million to 2.5 million clones in the sample, just under 95% were seen once. Sequenced: naive CD8+ T cells sorted from blood. The receptors here all came from a man aged 18 to 29 in good health. The CDR3 runs from the conserved cysteine through the conserved F or W. Each record gives: D gene, V gene, CDR3 length, J gene, clone size, CDR3 protein, CDR3 DNA. A D gene is named only where the DNA matches it firmly. Some rows mark clone size as missing; the rest say once, few, many or name a class of expanded clone.

d_gene: TRBD1; v_gene: TRBV19; len: 17; j_gene: TRBJ1-2; abundance: .; CDR3aa: CASSIRTGGIPNYGYTF; CDR3nt: TGTGCCAGTAGTATCCGGACAGGGGGCATCCCTAACTATGGCTACACCTTC
d_gene: TRBD1; v_gene: TRBV27; len: 16; j_gene: TRBJ2-7; abundance: .; CDR3aa: CASSLSGGTGFYEQYF; CDR3nt: TGTGCCAGCAGTTTATCGGGAGGGACAGGGTTTTACGAGCAGTACTTC
d_gene: .; v_gene: TRBV6-5; len: 14; j_gene: TRBJ2-2; abundance: .; CDR3aa: CASSWGSNTGELFF; CDR3nt: TGTGCCAGCAGTTGGGGTAGTAACACCGGGGAGCTGTTTTTT
d_gene: .; v_gene: TRBV18; len: 13; j_gene: TRBJ2-7; abundance: once; CDR3aa: CASSPPPGYEQYF; CDR3nt: TGTGCCAGCTCACCACCCCCCGGGTACGAGCAGTACTTC
d_gene: TRBD2; v_gene: TRBV2; len: 15; j_gene: TRBJ2-7; abundance: .; CDR3aa: CASSGPGLAGDEQYF; CDR3nt: TGTGCCAGCAGTGGGCCGGGACTAGCGGGAGACGAGCAGTACTTC
d_gene: .; v_gene: TRBV6-1; len: 15; j_gene: TRBJ2-7; abundance: .; CDR3aa: CASSEGDMSSYEQYF; CDR3nt: TGTGCCAGCAGTGAAGGGGACATGAGCTCCTACGAGCAGTACTTC
d_gene: TRBD2; v_gene: TRBV6-5; len: 16; j_gene: TRBJ2-1; abundance: .; CDR3aa: CASSYSGTSGNNEQFF; CDR3nt: TGTGCCAGCAGTTACTCCGGGACTAGCGGGAACAATGAGCAGTTCTTC
d_gene: .; v_gene: TRBV7-9; len: 12; j_gene: TRBJ2-1; abundance: .; CDR3aa: CASSPTGVEQFF; CDR3nt: TGTGCCAGCAGCCCGACAGGCGTTGAGCAGTTCTTC
d_gene: TRBD2; v_gene: TRBV27; len: 16; j_gene: TRBJ2-3; abundance: .; CDR3aa: CASTRLAGSGTDTQYF; CDR3nt: TGTGCCAGCACCAGACTAGCGGGGTCGGGCACAGATACGCAGTATTTT
d_gene: .; v_gene: TRBV5-4; len: 16; j_gene: TRBJ2-7; abundance: once; CDR3aa: CASSQFGVSEVYEQYF; CDR3nt: TGTGCCAGCAGCCAGTTCGGGGTTAGCGAGGTCTACGAGCAGTACTTC
d_gene: .; v_gene: TRBV5-6; len: 14; j_gene: TRBJ1-2; abundance: .; CDR3aa: CASSLWGGGDGYTF; CDR3nt: TGTGCCAGCAGCTTGTGGGGCGGAGGTGATGGCTACACCTTC
d_gene: TRBD1; v_gene: TRBV29-1; len: 15; j_gene: TRBJ2-2; abundance: .; CDR3aa: CSVEAGDRGIGELFF; CDR3nt: TGCAGCGTTGAAGCCGGGGACAGGGGGATCGGGGAGCTGTTTTTT
d_gene: .; v_gene: TRBV19; len: 12; j_gene: TRBJ1-5; abundance: once; CDR3aa: CASSDQGGPQHF; CDR3nt: TGTGCCAGTAGTGATCAGGGAGGGCCCCAGCATTTT
d_gene: .; v_gene: TRBV28; len: 15; j_gene: TRBJ1-5; abundance: .; CDR3aa: CASSSAVYSNQPQHF; CDR3nt: TGTGCCAGCAGTTCAGCGGTTTATAGCAATCAGCCCCAGCATTTT
d_gene: .; v_gene: TRBV14; len: 15; j_gene: TRBJ2-1; abundance: .; CDR3aa: CASSQSSRTYNEQFF; CDR3nt: TGTGCCAGCAGCCAATCTTCGCGGACTTACAATGAGCAGTTCTTC
d_gene: .; v_gene: TRBV4-1; len: 15; j_gene: TRBJ2-5; abundance: .; CDR3aa: CASSHTSGSQETQYF; CDR3nt: TGCGCCAGCAGCCACACCTCGGGGTCTCAAGAGACCCAGTACTTC
d_gene: .; v_gene: TRBV14; len: 17; j_gene: TRBJ2-3; abundance: .; CDR3aa: CASSQVTGPPSTDTQYF; CDR3nt: TGTGCCAGCAGCCAAGTGACGGGGCCCCCTTCCACAGATACGCAGTATTTT
d_gene: TRBD2; v_gene: TRBV6-6; len: 16; j_gene: TRBJ2-7; abundance: .; CDR3aa: CASSYSKGLAGYEQYF; CDR3nt: TGTGCCAGCAGTTACTCGAAAGGACTAGCGGGATACGAGCAGTACTTC
d_gene: TRBD1; v_gene: TRBV27; len: 14; j_gene: TRBJ2-1; abundance: .; CDR3aa: CASRGGLSYNEQFF; CDR3nt: TGTGCCAGCAGAGGGGGCCTCTCCTACAATGAGCAGTTCTTC
d_gene: .; v_gene: TRBV6-5; len: 14; j_gene: TRBJ2-7; abundance: .; CDR3aa: CASSTGNLGYEQYF; CDR3nt: TGTGCCAGCAGTACCGGAAACTTAGGATACGAGCAGTACTTC
d_gene: TRBD1; v_gene: TRBV15; len: 13; j_gene: TRBJ2-7; abundance: .; CDR3aa: CATSSLQGWEQYF; CDR3nt: TGTGCCACCAGCAGCCTACAGGGGTGGGAGCAGTACTTC
d_gene: .; v_gene: TRBV7-2; len: 13; j_gene: TRBJ2-7; abundance: .; CDR3aa: CASSLVSTDEQYF; CDR3nt: TGTGCCAGCAGCTTAGTCTCTACTGACGAGCAGTACTTC
d_gene: TRBD1; v_gene: TRBV5-1; len: 15; j_gene: TRBJ2-7; abundance: .; CDR3aa: CASSLRTGYEYEQYF; CDR3nt: TGCGCCAGCAGCTTGCGGACAGGGTATGAATACGAGCAGTACTTC
d_gene: .; v_gene: TRBV5-1; len: 15; j_gene: TRBJ1-2; abundance: .; CDR3aa: CASSLESDDNYGYTF; CDR3nt: TGCGCCAGCAGCTTGGAGTCAGACGATAACTATGGCTACACCTTC
d_gene: .; v_gene: TRBV7-9; len: 14; j_gene: TRBJ1-6; abundance: once; CDR3aa: CASSLGQGSWPLHF; CDR3nt: TGTGCCAGCAGCTTAGGGCAGGGAAGTTGGCCCCTCCACTTT